These 13 T cell receptor beta chains originate from one sample sequenced in a study of blood T cell repertoires in COVID-19. Data came from immunoSEQ multiplex PCR; TCRdb stores just in-frame clones and leaves some out. Of some 500,000 clones in the sample, about 88% are singletons; the top ten hold roughly 8%. Source material: peripheral blood. Receptors were obtained from a woman in her fifties or sixties with COVID-19, enrolled during active disease.

The chain has TRBV28 and TRBJ1-2, with TRBD1 identical over 10 bases. Germline CDR1 reads MDHEN; CDR2 reads SYDVKM. This CDR3 is 15 amino acids long. The J segment lost 7 bases and the V segment lost 6 bases, leaving 11 bases of the junction unmatched. The chain's CDR3 is CASRQTPGQGGGYTF. DNA of the CDR3: TGTGCCAGCAGACAAACTCCCGGACAGGGGGGTGGCTACACCTTC.

The chain uses TRBV3-1 (or the pseudogene TRBV3-2) and TRBJ2-3; TRBD2 aligns across 7 bases. The CDR3 spans 17 residues. Per the germline V gene, CDR1 is LGHDT and CDR2 is YNNKEL (reference sequence). V trimming: 8 bases; J trimming: 2 bases; junction bases outside the gene matches: 16. The CDR3 here is CASHTTPPSGHTDTQYF. The CDR3 nucleotides read TGTGCCAGCCATACTACTCCTCCTAGCGGACACACAGATACGCAGTATTTT.

The CDR3 coding sequence is TGTGCCAGCAGCCTGAGGGCCAACACCGGGGAGCTGTTTTTT. Amino acids: CASSLRANTGELFF. The V call is TRBV7-8, the J call TRBJ2-2; perhaps TRBD2 as D (5 bases). The CDR3 spans 14 residues. Trimming took off 5 bases at V and 2 bases at J, with 9 bases between the two ends. The germline CDR1 and CDR2 sequences are SGHVS and FQNEAQ.

The CDR3 spells CSGGQGYGYTF. The CDR3 DNA sequence: TGCAGCGGGGGACAGGGATATGGCTACACCTTC. The chain couples TRBV29-1 to TRBJ1-2; 9 positions match TRBD1. There are 11 residues in the CDR3. V lost 7 bases to trimming and J lost 5 bases; unmatched junction nucleotides: 2. In germline, CDR1 is SQVTM, CDR2 ANQGSEA.

The rearrangement uses TRBV13 and TRBJ2-7, with TRBD1 identical over 7 bases. After removal of 5 bases from V and 3 bases from J, the junction contained 7 bases not matched to a gene. CDR1 PRHDT and CDR2 FYEKMQ come from the germline V gene (reference sequence). The CDR3 has 14 amino acids. The CDR3 DNA follows: TGTGCCAGCAGCCGACTCCGACAGGGCTACGAGCAGTACTTC. Its protein is CASSRLRQGYEQYF. Based on the CDR3 plus reference TRBV13 and TRBJ2-7, the full variable domain is AAGVIQSPRHLIKEKRETATLKCYPIPRHDTVYWYQQGPGQDPQFLISFYEKMQSDKGSIPDRFSAQQFSDYHSELNMSSLELGDSALYFCASSRLRQGYEQYFGPGTRLTVT.

This chain connects TRBV27 to TRBJ1-2; 10 nucleotides agree with TRBD1. There are 13 residues in the CDR3. Unmatched junction bases numbered 8, after V lost 8 bases and J lost 8 bases. Germline CDR1 and CDR2: MNHEY and SMNVEV (reference sequence). In DNA, the CDR3 is TGTGCCAGCCGAAGACAGGGGGCAGAAGGCTACACCTTC. Its protein is CASRRQGAEGYTF.

This chain connects TRBV4-1 to TRBJ2-3; 10 bases match TRBD2. In germline, CDR1 is MGHRA, CDR2 YSYEKL. The V gene end was trimmed by 2 bases and the J gene end by 5 bases; junction bases not matched to a gene: 7. The CDR3 is 16 residues long. The chain's CDR3 is CASSQLSGLAQDTQYF. The DNA of the CDR3 is TGCGCCAGCAGCCAATTATCGGGACTAGCGCAAGATACGCAGTATTTT.

CDR3 DNA sequence: TGTGCCAGCAGCTCGACAGCGAATGAGCAGTTCTTC. Translated: CASSSTANEQFF. V is TRBV11-2 and J is TRBJ2-1; D possibly corresponds to TRBD1 (5 bases). Per germline, CDR1 SGHAT and CDR2 FQNNGV. The CDR3 is 12 residues long. Trimming took off 4 bases at V and 7 bases at J, with 8 bases between the two ends.

This CDR3 reads CASSPDRAYGYTF. CDR3 DNA sequence: TGTGCCAGCAGCCCTGACAGGGCCTATGGCTACACCTTC. The chain joins TRBV6-2 or TRBV6-3 to TRBJ1-2; 7 bases agree with TRBD1. This CDR3 is 13 amino acids long. Germline values: CDR1 MNHEY, CDR2 SVGEGT. V dropped 6 bases and J dropped 4; count of bases not matched to a gene: 5.

The V gene is TRBV5-1, the J gene TRBJ1-3; D is undetermined. CDR1 SGHRS and CDR2 YFSETQ come from the germline V gene. This CDR3 has 15 amino acids. V shed 7 bases and J shed 3 bases, with 17 bases lying between them. The CDR3 region is CASSAEDRLGNTIYF. The CDR3 DNA reads TGCGCCAGCTCCGCGGAGGATAGGCTTGGAAACACCATATATTTT.

The genes are TRBV19 and TRBJ2-4; 8 bases are shared with TRBD1. V dropped 5 bases and J dropped 7; count of bases not matched to a gene: 4. Germline V gene lookup returns CDR1 LNHDA and CDR2 SQIVND (reference sequence). There are 13 residues in the CDR3. The CDR3 loop is CASSPGTGNIQYF. For the CDR3, the DNA is TGTGCCAGTAGTCCTGGGACAGGCAACATTCAGTACTTC.

V is TRBV5-1 and J is TRBJ2-7, with D unclear. V was pared by 4 bases and J by 3 bases, with 8 bases between. The CDR3 sequence is 12 residues long. The germline gives CDR1 SGHRS, CDR2 YFSETQ. CDR3 coding DNA: TGCGCCAGCAGCATGAACTACTACGAGCAGTACTTC. As protein: CASSMNYYEQYF.

The chain carries TRBV3-1 (or the pseudogene TRBV3-2) and TRBJ2-7; D gene unclear. Trimming cost V 1 base and J 6 bases, with 7 bases left between them. CDR3 size: 12 residues. CDR1 LGHDT and CDR2 YNNKEL come from the germline V gene (reference sequence). CDR3 sequence reads: CASSQGASEQYF. The CDR3 DNA is TGTGCCAGCAGCCAAGGGGCCTCCGAGCAGTACTTC.